These 14 T cell receptor beta chains originate from one sample sequenced in a study of T-cell memory formation after mild COVID-19. TCRdb re-called the 5' RACE reads with MiXCR, one entry per CDR3 protein. This table holds roughly 350,000 distinct CDR3 sequences, about an eighth found once. Sample: PBMCs or a T cell subset sorted from them (not recorded which). The receptors stem from a man younger than 35 who had mild COVID-19 (a few samples of this study predate the infection). Cell type and time point are not known.

This chain joins TRBV9 and TRBJ2-3; tentative D call: TRBD2 (5 bases). CDR3 length: 16 amino acids. Per germline, CDR1 SGDLS and CDR2 YYNGEE. V dropped 3 bases and J dropped 9 bases, with 23 bases sitting between them. The CDR3 here is CASSAGTLGFSRTQYF. CDR3 DNA sequence: TGTGCCAGCAGCGCGGGAACCCTGGGGTTTTCGCGCACGCAGTATTTT.

This clonotype was observed a few times. V is TRBV28 and J is TRBJ2-7; D remains ambiguous. Germline assignment: CDR1 MDHEN and CDR2 SYDVKM. The CDR3 consists of 17 residues. Trimming took 4 bases from V and 2 from J, leaving 21 bases between them. CDR3 protein: CASSWAGSGLSPYEQYF. Here the CDR3 DNA reads TGTGCCAGCAGTTGGGCCGGTTCTGGTTTGTCTCCCTACGAGCAGTACTTC. The whole variable domain, filled in from reference TRBV28 and TRBJ2-7, reads DVKVTQSSRYLVKRTGEKVFLECVQDMDHENMFWYRQDPGLGLRLIYFSYDVKMKEKGDIPEGYSVSREKKERFSLILESASTNQTSMYLCASSWAGSGLSPYEQYFGPGTRLTVT.

This clonotype was detected ten times or more. The chain is built from TRBV20-1 and TRBJ2-1, with TRBD2 identical over 11 bases. This CDR3 comprises 14 residues. Germline V CDR1 and CDR2: DFQATT, SNEGSKA (reference sequence). The J segment lost 9 bases and the V segment lost 8 bases, leaving 12 bases of the junction unmatched. CDR3 residues: CSSLAGGAQIEQFF. The CDR3 DNA follows: TGCAGTTCTTTAGCGGGGGGGGCCCAGATTGAGCAGTTCTTC.

This clonotype was seen a few times. V usage is TRBV5-1 and J usage is TRBJ2-7; 8 bases are shared with TRBD1. Looked up from germline, CDR1 is SGHRS and CDR2 is YFSETQ. With V trimmed by 2 bases and J by 0 bases, 1 base remained unmatched. The CDR3 totals 14 residues. This chain's CDR3 is CASSFGTGSYEQYV. CDR3 nucleotides: TGCGCCAGCAGCTTCGGGACAGGCTCCTACGAGCAGTACGTC.

This clonotype was recorded at least ten times. The CDR3 bases are TGTGCCAGCAGCTTCGGGGACAGAAGGCGATCACCCCTCCACTTT. Translation gives CASSFGDRRRSPLHF. The genes are TRBV7-2 and TRBJ1-6, with 7 bases that match TRBD1. The CDR3 length is 15 residues. The V gene end was trimmed by 3 bases and the J gene end by 10 bases; junction bases not matched to a gene: 9. Germline loops: CDR1 SGHTA, CDR2 FQGNSA.

This chain links TRBV4-1 with TRBJ1-4; D possibly corresponds to TRBD1 (5 bases). From germline, CDR1 is MGHRA and CDR2 YSYEKL. CDR3 length equals 14 residues. V gave up 1 base and J gave up 6 bases, with 9 bases separating them. The CDR3 DNA reads as TGCGCCAGCAGCCAAGTAGGGGCGGATGAAAAACTGTTTTTT. Protein product: CASSQVGADEKLFF.

This chain connects TRBV6-6 to TRBJ2-4; no clear D gene. CDR1 and CDR2 (germline): MNHNY, SVGAGI (reference sequence). V shed 0 bases and J shed 0 bases, with 6 bases lying between them. This CDR3 has 15 amino acids. The DNA of the CDR3 is TGTGCCAGCAGTTACTCAGCACAAGCCAAAAACATTCAGTACTTC. It is translated as CASSYSAQAKNIQYF.

This clonotype turned up a few times. V gene TRBV7-9 combines with J gene TRBJ1-2, with a weak D call TRBD1 (6 bases). The V gene's germline CDR1 is SEHNR and CDR2 FQNEAQ (reference sequence). The CDR3 length is 14 residues. Trimming stripped 5 bases from V and 4 bases from J, with 14 bases between. For the CDR3, the DNA is TGTGCCAGCAGCGCTTCAGGGGTCGGCTATGGCTACACCTTC. Translation: CASSASGVGYGYTF. Full variable domain (rest looked up from reference TRBV7-9 and TRBJ1-2): DTGVSQNPRHKITKRGQNVTFRCDPISEHNRLYWYRQTLGQGPEFLTYFQNEAQLEKSRLLSDRFSAERPKGSFSTLEIQRTEQGDSAMYLCASSASGVGYGYTFGSGTRLTVV.

The table lists this clonotype with a few counts. The chain has TRBV6-5 and TRBJ1-4; D might be TRBD1 (5 bases). V was cut by 6 bases and J by 1 base, with 15 bases left in between. The CDR3 has 16 amino acids. CDR1 is MNHEY, CDR2 SVGAGI, per germline. The CDR3 loop reads CASSPRQYLTNEKLFF. The CDR3 region has the DNA TGTGCCAGCAGCCCAAGACAGTACCTAACTAATGAAAAACTGTTTTTT.

This chain connects TRBV7-8 to TRBJ2-5; TRBD2 matches at 12 bases. J was trimmed by 2 bases and V by 4 bases; bases with no gene match: 5. CDR1 and CDR2 (germline): SGHVS, FQNEAQ. The CDR3 totals 16 residues. The CDR3 sequence: CASSSTLAGGQETQYF. DNA of the CDR3: TGTGCCAGCAGCTCCACTCTAGCGGGGGGGCAAGAGACCCAGTACTTC.

This clonotype was seen a few times. The chain has TRBV10-3 and TRBJ2-7; no firm D call. Germline CDR1 is ENHRY and CDR2 is SYGVKD. V was cut by 1 base and J by 3 bases, with 22 bases left in between. The CDR3 is 18 amino acids. In DNA, the CDR3 is TGTGCCATCAGTGAGTTTCCAGTTACCGTAGGTCCGATCTACGAGCAGTACGTC. This sequence encodes CAISEFPVTVGPIYEQYV.

This clonotype was seen a few times. V and J are TRBV9 and TRBJ2-7, with a possible D match to TRBD1 (6 bases). CDR3 length equals 12 residues. Germline CDR1 and CDR2: SGDLS and YYNGEE. V lost 4 bases, J lost 5 bases, and 10 bases lay in between. CDR3 residues: CASSSQGNEQYF. Here the CDR3 DNA reads TGTGCCAGCAGCTCACAGGGAAACGAGCAGTACTTC.

V usage is TRBV12-3 or TRBV12-4 and J usage is TRBJ1-1, with unresolved D. V lost 2 bases and J 4 bases, leaving 17 bases between the germline ends. The CDR3 runs 16 residues. DNA of the CDR3: TGTGCCAGCAGTTTACATGTGACCCTACTACCCACTGAAGCTTTCTTT. Its protein product is CASSLHVTLLPTEAFF.

The rearrangement uses TRBV10-3 and TRBJ2-3; possible D gene TRBD2, 6 bases. Germline V gene sequence: CDR1 ENHRY, CDR2 SYGVKD. CDR3 length equals 16 residues. Trimming cost V 0 bases and J 0 bases, with 10 bases left between them. The CDR3 region has the DNA TGTGCCATCAGTGAGTCTTGGGGGAGGAGCACAGATACGCAGTATTTT. Translating it yields CAISESWGRSTDTQYF.